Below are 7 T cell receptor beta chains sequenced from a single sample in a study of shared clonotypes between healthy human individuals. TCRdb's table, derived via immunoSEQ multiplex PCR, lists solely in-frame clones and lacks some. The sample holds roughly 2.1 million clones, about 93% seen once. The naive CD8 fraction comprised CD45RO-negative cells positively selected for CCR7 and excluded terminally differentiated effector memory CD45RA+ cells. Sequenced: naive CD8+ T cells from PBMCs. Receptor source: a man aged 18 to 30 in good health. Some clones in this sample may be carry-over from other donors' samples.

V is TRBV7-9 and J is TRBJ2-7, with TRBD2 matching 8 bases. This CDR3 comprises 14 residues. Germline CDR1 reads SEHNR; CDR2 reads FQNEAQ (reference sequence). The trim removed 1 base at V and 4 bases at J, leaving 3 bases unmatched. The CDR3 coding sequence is TGTGCCAGCAGCTTAGGTAGCGGGAATTACGAGCAGTACTTC. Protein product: CASSLGSGNYEQYF.

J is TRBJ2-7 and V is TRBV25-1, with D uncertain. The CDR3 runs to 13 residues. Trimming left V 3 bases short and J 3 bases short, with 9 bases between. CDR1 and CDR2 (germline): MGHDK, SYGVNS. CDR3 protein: CASSDPLDYEQYF. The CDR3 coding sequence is TGTGCCAGCAGTGACCCCCTTGACTACGAGCAGTACTTC.

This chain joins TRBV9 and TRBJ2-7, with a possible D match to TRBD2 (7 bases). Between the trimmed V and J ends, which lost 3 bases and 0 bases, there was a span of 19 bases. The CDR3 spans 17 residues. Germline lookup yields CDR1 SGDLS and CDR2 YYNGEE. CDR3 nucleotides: TGTGCCAGCAGCGGCGGACAGTTTGGCGGGAGCTCCTACGAGCAGTACTTC. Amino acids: CASSGGQFGGSSYEQYF.

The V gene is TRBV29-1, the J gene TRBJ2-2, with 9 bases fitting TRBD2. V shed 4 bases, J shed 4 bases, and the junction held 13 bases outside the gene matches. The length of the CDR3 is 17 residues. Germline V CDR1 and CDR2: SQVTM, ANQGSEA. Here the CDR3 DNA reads TGCAGCGTTGTCCTTCTCGCGGGAGGGCCGGTCACCGGGGAGCTGTTTTTT. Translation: CSVVLLAGGPVTGELFF.

The CDR3, as DNA: TGTGCCAGCGGATTGGACAGGGCGGCTGGAAACACCATATATTTT. This gives the protein CASGLDRAAGNTIYF. The chain has TRBV11-3 and TRBJ1-3; 8 bases line up with TRBD1. The CDR3 runs to 15 residues. CDR1 SGHNT and CDR2 YENEEA come from the germline V gene. Germline trimming cut 8 bases from V and 2 bases from J; bases unmatched to any gene: 8. Looking up the rest from reference TRBV11-3 and TRBJ1-3 gives the full variable domain: EAGVVQSPRYKIIEKKQPVAFWCNPISGHNTLYWYLQNLGQGPELLIRYENEEAVDDSQLPKDRFSAERLKGVDSTLKIQPAELGDSAVYLCASGLDRAAGNTIYFGEGSWLTVV.

The CDR3 DNA sequence: TGTGCCAGCAGCTTAAAGGACGGGGGCAGGGAGAGGACCGGGGAGCTGTTTTTT. It translates to CASSLKDGGRERTGELFF. This chain connects TRBV7-3 to TRBJ2-2, with D perhaps matching TRBD1 or TRBD2 (6 bases each). CDR1 is SGHTA, CDR2 FQGTGA, per germline. Trimming took 1 base from V and 5 from J, leaving 20 bases between them. CDR3 length: 18 residues.

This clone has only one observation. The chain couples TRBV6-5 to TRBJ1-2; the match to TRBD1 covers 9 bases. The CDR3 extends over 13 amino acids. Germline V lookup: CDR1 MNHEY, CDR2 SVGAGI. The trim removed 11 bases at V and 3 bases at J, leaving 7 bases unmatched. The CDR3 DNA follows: TGTGCCGTACAGGGGGCGCAGGACTATGGCTACACCTTC. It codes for CAVQGAQDYGYTF.